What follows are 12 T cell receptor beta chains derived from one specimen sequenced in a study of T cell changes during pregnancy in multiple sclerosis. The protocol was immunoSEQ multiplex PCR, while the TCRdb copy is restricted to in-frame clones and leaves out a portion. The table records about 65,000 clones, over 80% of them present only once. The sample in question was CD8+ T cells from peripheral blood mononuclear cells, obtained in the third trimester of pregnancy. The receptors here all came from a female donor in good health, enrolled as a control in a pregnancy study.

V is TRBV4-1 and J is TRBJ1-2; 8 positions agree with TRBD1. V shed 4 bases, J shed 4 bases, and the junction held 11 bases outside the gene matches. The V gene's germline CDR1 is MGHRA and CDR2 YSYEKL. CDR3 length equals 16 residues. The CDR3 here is CASSPADREGSYGYTF. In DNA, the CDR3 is TGCGCCAGCAGCCCGGCGGACAGGGAGGGCAGCTATGGCTACACCTTC.

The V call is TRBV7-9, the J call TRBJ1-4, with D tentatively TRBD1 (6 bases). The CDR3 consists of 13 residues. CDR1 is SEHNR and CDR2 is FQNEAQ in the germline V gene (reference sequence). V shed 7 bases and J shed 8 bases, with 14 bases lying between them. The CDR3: CASTSAGDEKLFF. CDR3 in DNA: TGTGCCAGCACCTCGGCAGGGGACGAAAAACTGTTTTTT.

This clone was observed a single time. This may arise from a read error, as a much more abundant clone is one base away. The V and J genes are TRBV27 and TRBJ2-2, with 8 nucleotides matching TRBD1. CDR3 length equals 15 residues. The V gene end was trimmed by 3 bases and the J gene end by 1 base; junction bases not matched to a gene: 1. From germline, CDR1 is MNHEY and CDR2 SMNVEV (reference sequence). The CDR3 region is CASSFGTGNTGELFF. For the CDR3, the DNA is TGTGCCAGCAGTTTCGGGACAGGGAACACCGGGGAGCTGTTTTTT.

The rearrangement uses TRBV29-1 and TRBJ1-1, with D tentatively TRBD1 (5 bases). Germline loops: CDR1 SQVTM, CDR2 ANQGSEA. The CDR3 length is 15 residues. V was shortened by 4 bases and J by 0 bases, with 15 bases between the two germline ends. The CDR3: CSVGGLHSMNTEAFF. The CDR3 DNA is TGCAGCGTTGGGGGACTCCACTCCATGAACACTGAAGCTTTCTTT.

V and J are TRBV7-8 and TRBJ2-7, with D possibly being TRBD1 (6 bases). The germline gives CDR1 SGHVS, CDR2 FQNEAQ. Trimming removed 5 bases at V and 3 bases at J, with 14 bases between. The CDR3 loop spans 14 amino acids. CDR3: CASSVQGLGYEQYF. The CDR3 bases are TGTGCCAGCAGCGTTCAGGGGCTCGGCTACGAGCAGTACTTC.

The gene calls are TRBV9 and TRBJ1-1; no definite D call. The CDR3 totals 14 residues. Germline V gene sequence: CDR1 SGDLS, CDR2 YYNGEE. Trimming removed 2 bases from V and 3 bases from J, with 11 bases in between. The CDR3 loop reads CASSVIDTDTEAFF. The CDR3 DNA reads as TGTGCCAGCAGCGTCATAGACACAGACACTGAAGCTTTCTTT. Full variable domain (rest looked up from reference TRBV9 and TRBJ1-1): DSGVTQTPKHLITATGQRVTLRCSPRSGDLSVYWYQQSLDQGLQFLIQYYNGEERAKGNILERFSAQQFPDLHSELNLSSLELGDSALYFCASSVIDTDTEAFFGQGTRLTVV.

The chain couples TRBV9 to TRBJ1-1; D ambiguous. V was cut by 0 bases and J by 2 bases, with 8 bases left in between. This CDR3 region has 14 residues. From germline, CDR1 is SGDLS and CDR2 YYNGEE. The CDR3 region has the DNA TGTGCCAGCAGCGTAGGGTCGGTCAACACTGAAGCTTTCTTT. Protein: CASSVGSVNTEAFF. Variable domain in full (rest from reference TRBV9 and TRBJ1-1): DSGVTQTPKHLITATGQRVTLRCSPRSGDLSVYWYQQSLDQGLQFLIQYYNGEERAKGNILERFSAQQFPDLHSELNLSSLELGDSALYFCASSVGSVNTEAFFGQGTRLTVV.

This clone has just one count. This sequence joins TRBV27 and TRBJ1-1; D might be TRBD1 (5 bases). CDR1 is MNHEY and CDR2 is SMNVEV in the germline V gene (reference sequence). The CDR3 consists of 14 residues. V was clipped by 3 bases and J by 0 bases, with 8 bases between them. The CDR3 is CASSFGQLNTEAFF. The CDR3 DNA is TGTGCCAGCAGTTTTGGACAACTGAACACTGAAGCTTTCTTT.

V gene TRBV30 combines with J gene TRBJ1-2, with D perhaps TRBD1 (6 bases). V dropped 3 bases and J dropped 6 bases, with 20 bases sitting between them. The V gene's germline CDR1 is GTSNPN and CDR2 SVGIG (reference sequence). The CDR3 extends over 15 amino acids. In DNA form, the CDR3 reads TGTGCCTGGAGGGGGGCAGTCGGGCCCTTGGATGGCTACACCTTC. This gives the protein CAWRGAVGPLDGYTF.

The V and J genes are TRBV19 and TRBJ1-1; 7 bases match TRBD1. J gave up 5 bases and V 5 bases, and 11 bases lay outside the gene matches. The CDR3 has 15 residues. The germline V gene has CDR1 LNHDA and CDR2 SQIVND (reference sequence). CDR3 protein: CASSHGGTVGTEAFF. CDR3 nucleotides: TGTGCCAGTAGTCACGGAGGGACAGTGGGGACTGAAGCTTTCTTT.

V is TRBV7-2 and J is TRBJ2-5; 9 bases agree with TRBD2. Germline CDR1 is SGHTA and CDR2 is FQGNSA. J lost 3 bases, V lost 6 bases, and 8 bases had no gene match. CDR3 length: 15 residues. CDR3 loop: CASSYDLAGEETQYF. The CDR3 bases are TGTGCCAGCAGTTATGACTTAGCGGGGGAAGAGACCCAGTACTTC. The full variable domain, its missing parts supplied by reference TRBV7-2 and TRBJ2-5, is GAGVSQSPSNKVTEKGKDVELRCDPISGHTALYWYRQSLGQGLEFLIYFQGNSAPDKSGLPSDRFSAERTGGSVSTLTIQRTQQEDSAVYLCASSYDLAGEETQYFGPGTRLLVL.

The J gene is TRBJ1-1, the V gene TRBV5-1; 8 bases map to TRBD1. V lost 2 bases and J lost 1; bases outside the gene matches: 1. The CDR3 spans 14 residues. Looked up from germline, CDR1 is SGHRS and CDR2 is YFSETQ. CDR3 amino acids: CASSFGTGNTEAFF. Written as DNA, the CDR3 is TGCGCCAGCAGCTTCGGGACAGGGAACACTGAAGCTTTCTTT.